This T cell receptor beta chain was recorded in a study of radiotherapy plus CTLA-4 blockade in lung cancer. The study, taken as a whole, reports: Best predicting response, reportedly, were early blood T cell clone dynamics, with interferon-beta. In blood, after radiotherapy plus ipilimumab, tumor-derived TCR clones expanded.

The count of this clone is one. The antigen is undetermined. Produced via immunoSEQ multiplex PCR; TCRdb's table is partial and in-frame only. The data show around 80,000 clones, with 60% to 85% seen just once and roughly 22% held by the top ten. With 1 base removed from V and 0 bases from J, the gap between germline ends came to 3 bases. The CDR3 runs to 14 residues. Germline CDR1 reads SGHTA; CDR2 reads FQGTGA. The sequences come from peripheral blood, collected from a patient treated with radiotherapy plus ipilimumab. The chain recombines TRBV7-3 with TRBJ2-2; D is undetermined. The clonotype originates from a human donor with non-small cell lung cancer whose response to radiotherapy plus ipilimumab could not be evaluated. Some clones in this sample may be carry-over from other donors' samples. CDR3 DNA sequence: TGTGCCAGCAGCTTAATCTCGAACACCGGGGAGCTGTTTTTT. Translating it yields CASSLISNTGELFF.